This record covers a single T cell receptor beta chain. The data were obtained in a study of T cells after yellow fever vaccination. Study information: Low-cell-number fractions underwent preparation using SMART-Seq v4 Ultra Low Input.

Each CDR3 protein is one row after TCRdb ran MiXCR on the 5' RACE reads. The repertoire holds 400,000 to 650,000 distinct CDR3 sequences, with 20% to 25% as singletons. The V gene lost 3 bases and the J gene lost 1 base, with 9 bases spanning the gap. There are 13 residues in the CDR3. Germline-derived CDR1 and CDR2 are DFQATT and SNEGSKA (reference sequence). The specimen was PBMCs, collected roughly 20 days after the first yellow fever vaccination. This TCR was sampled from a young man who received the YFV17D yellow fever vaccine. The chain employs TRBV20-1 and TRBJ2-5; unclear D gene. The CDR3 spells CSARGNPQETQYF. As DNA, the CDR3 is TGCAGTGCTAGGGGCAACCCCCAAGAGACCCAGTACTTC.